These T cell receptor beta chains were read from a single sample in a study of cytomegalovirus exposure and HLA in healthy donors. Some clones are missing from TCRdb's copy, which holds only in-frame ones; the method was immunoSEQ multiplex PCR. The sample carries hundreds of thousands of clones, 90% recorded once. The sample consisted of PBMCs. Receptors originate from a woman in her twenties or thirties in good health and CMV-seronegative. Both conserved end residues are part of each CDR3. A D gene is named only where the DNA matches it firmly. Clone size appears in some rows only: once, few, many, or a class for an expanded clone.

CDR3aa: CASSSWTAPTREAFF
CDR3nt: TGTGCCAGCAGCTCTTGGACAGCCCCAACCCGTGAAGCTTTCTTT
d_gene: .
j_gene: TRBJ1-1
v_gene: TRBV5-4
abundance: once

CDR3aa: CASSPIGGIYEQYF
CDR3nt: TGTGCCAGTAGTCCTATCGGCGGGATTTACGAGCAGTACTTC
d_gene: .
j_gene: TRBJ2-7
v_gene: TRBV19
abundance: .

CDR3aa: CASSAYRGQNTGELFF
CDR3nt: TGTGCCAGCAGCGCCTACAGGGGGCAGAACACCGGGGAGCTGTTTTTT
d_gene: TRBD1
j_gene: TRBJ2-2
v_gene: TRBV9
abundance: .

CDR3aa: CASSILGIGHNQPQHF
CDR3nt: TGTGCCAGTAGTATATTGGGAATTGGTCATAATCAGCCCCAGCATTTT
d_gene: .
j_gene: TRBJ1-5
v_gene: TRBV19
abundance: .

CDR3aa: CASSSRGRNEQYF
CDR3nt: TGTGCCAGCAGCTCCAGGGGGCGGAACGAGCAGTACTTC
d_gene: TRBD1
j_gene: TRBJ2-7
v_gene: TRBV11-2
abundance: .

CDR3aa: CASSLDQGRNEKLFF
CDR3nt: TGTGCCAGCAGCTTAGATCAGGGAAGGAATGAAAAACTGTTTTTT
d_gene: .
j_gene: TRBJ1-4
v_gene: TRBV7-2
abundance: .

CDR3aa: CASSLAGQIEQFF
CDR3nt: TGTGCCAGCAGCTTGGCGGGACAAATTGAGCAGTTCTTC
d_gene: .
j_gene: TRBJ2-1
v_gene: TRBV5-5
abundance: .

CDR3aa: CASGLAPGTTFNEQFF
CDR3nt: TGTGCTAGTGGTTTGGCGCCCGGGACTACGTTCAATGAGCAGTTCTTC
d_gene: TRBD2
j_gene: TRBJ2-1
v_gene: TRBV12-5
abundance: .

CDR3aa: CASSYRGGNTEAFF
CDR3nt: TGTGCCAGCAGCTATAGGGGGGGGAACACTGAAGCTTTCTTT
d_gene: .
j_gene: TRBJ1-1
v_gene: TRBV5-4
abundance: .

CDR3aa: CASTVDDWEGREQYF
CDR3nt: TGTGCCAGCACCGTCGACGATTGGGAGGGCCGGGAGCAGTACTTC
d_gene: TRBD2
j_gene: TRBJ2-7
v_gene: TRBV9
abundance: .

CDR3aa: CSVKVRRDRDSYEQYF
CDR3nt: TGCAGCGTAAAGGTGCGGCGGGACAGGGATTCCTACGAGCAGTACTTC
d_gene: TRBD1
j_gene: TRBJ2-7
v_gene: TRBV29-1
abundance: .

CDR3aa: CASSQDTRIWATGELFF
CDR3nt: TGCGCCAGCAGCCAAGATACTCGTATCTGGGCCACCGGGGAGCTGTTTTTT
d_gene: .
j_gene: TRBJ2-2
v_gene: TRBV4-3
abundance: .

CDR3aa: CASSIRANYEQYF
CDR3nt: TGTGCCAGTAGTATAAGGGCGAACTACGAGCAGTACTTC
d_gene: .
j_gene: TRBJ2-7
v_gene: TRBV19
abundance: .

CDR3aa: CASSDGWEMAKNIQYF
CDR3nt: TGTGCCAGCAGTGACGGTTGGGAAATGGCCAAAAACATTCAGTACTTC
d_gene: .
j_gene: TRBJ2-4
v_gene: TRBV6-4
abundance: .

CDR3aa: CASSLSGTGGVGYTF
CDR3nt: TGTGCCAGCAGCCTGTCCGGGACAGGGGGCGTCGGCTACACCTTC
d_gene: TRBD1
j_gene: TRBJ1-2
v_gene: TRBV4-2
abundance: .

CDR3aa: CASSLGWGSTDTQYF
CDR3nt: TGTGCCAGCAGCTTAGGCTGGGGATCCACAGATACGCAGTATTTT
d_gene: .
j_gene: TRBJ2-3
v_gene: TRBV7-7
abundance: .

CDR3aa: CASRGGLARELFF
CDR3nt: TGTGCCAGCAGAGGGGGACTAGCGAGGGAGCTGTTTTTT
d_gene: TRBD2
j_gene: TRBJ2-2
v_gene: TRBV6-5
abundance: few

CDR3aa: CASSFGTDYEKLFF
CDR3nt: TGTGCCAGCAGTTTCGGGACGGACTATGAAAAACTGTTTTTT
d_gene: .
j_gene: TRBJ1-4
v_gene: TRBV28
abundance: once

CDR3aa: CASSEPQTSGRATDTQYF
CDR3nt: TGTGCCAGCAGTGAACCACAGACTAGCGGGAGGGCCACAGATACGCAGTATTTT
d_gene: TRBD2
j_gene: TRBJ2-3
v_gene: TRBV2
abundance: .

CDR3aa: CTSSQWGNFRPQHF
CDR3nt: TGCACCAGCAGCCAGTGGGGGAATTTCAGGCCCCAGCATTTT
d_gene: .
j_gene: TRBJ1-5
v_gene: TRBV1
abundance: .

CDR3aa: CSGLGEAYTETQYF
CDR3nt: TGCAGCGGTCTTGGGGAGGCTTACACGGAGACCCAGTACTTC
d_gene: .
j_gene: TRBJ2-5
v_gene: TRBV29-1
abundance: .

CDR3aa: CASSLVIAGGPGDTQYF
CDR3nt: TGCGCCAGCAGCCTCGTGATAGCGGGAGGGCCGGGTGATACGCAGTATTTT
d_gene: TRBD2
j_gene: TRBJ2-3
v_gene: TRBV4-3
abundance: .

CDR3aa: CASTLSDSWDEQFF
CDR3nt: TGCGCCAGCACCCTCTCCGATAGTTGGGATGAGCAGTTCTTC
d_gene: .
j_gene: TRBJ2-1
v_gene: TRBV5-1
abundance: .

CDR3aa: CASSAGLGSLTDTQYF
CDR3nt: TGTGCCAGCAGCGCTGGACTAGGCAGTCTCACAGATACGCAGTATTTT
d_gene: TRBD2
j_gene: TRBJ2-3
v_gene: TRBV5-4
abundance: few

CDR3aa: CAWSEQAGQPQHF
CDR3nt: TGTGCCTGGAGTGAACAGGCGGGTCAGCCCCAGCATTTT
d_gene: .
j_gene: TRBJ1-5
v_gene: TRBV30
abundance: .

CDR3aa: CASRASLKSTDTQYF
CDR3nt: TGCGCCAGTAGGGCCAGCCTAAAGAGCACAGATACGCAGTATTTT
d_gene: .
j_gene: TRBJ2-3
v_gene: TRBV5-1
abundance: once

CDR3aa: CASSSPRGGSGANVLTF
CDR3nt: TGTGCCAGCAGTTCTCCCAGGGGGGGCTCTGGGGCCAACGTCCTGACTTTC
d_gene: .
j_gene: TRBJ2-6
v_gene: TRBV27
abundance: .

CDR3aa: CASSFLAGFTDTQYF
CDR3nt: TGTGCCAGCAGCTTCCTAGCGGGGTTCACAGATACGCAGTATTTT
d_gene: TRBD2
j_gene: TRBJ2-3
v_gene: TRBV7-9
abundance: .

CDR3aa: CSAPDTQYF
CDR3nt: TGCAGTGCGCCAGATACGCAGTATTTT
d_gene: .
j_gene: TRBJ2-3
v_gene: TRBV20-1
abundance: .

CDR3aa: CASMATGPSTDTQYF
CDR3nt: TGTGCCAGCATGGCTACGGGGCCTAGCACAGATACGCAGTATTTT
d_gene: .
j_gene: TRBJ2-3
v_gene: TRBV2
abundance: .

CDR3aa: CASSLSIQETQYF
CDR3nt: TGTGCCAGCAGCTTATCTATCCAAGAGACCCAGTACTTC
d_gene: .
j_gene: TRBJ2-5
v_gene: TRBV7-9
abundance: .

CDR3aa: CSVEWGGRALNNEQFF
CDR3nt: TGCAGCGTTGAGTGGGGCGGGAGGGCCTTAAACAATGAGCAGTTCTTC
d_gene: TRBD2
j_gene: TRBJ2-1
v_gene: TRBV29-1
abundance: .

CDR3aa: CASSEETVRNQPQHF
CDR3nt: TGTGCCAGTAGCGAAGAAACGGTGCGTAATCAGCCCCAGCATTTT
d_gene: .
j_gene: TRBJ1-5
v_gene: TRBV19
abundance: once

CDR3aa: CASSHTGGNTIYF
CDR3nt: TGCGCCAGCAGCCATACAGGAGGAAACACCATATATTTT
d_gene: .
j_gene: TRBJ1-3
v_gene: TRBV4-3
abundance: .

CDR3aa: CASRRTGRGDTQYF
CDR3nt: TGTGCCAGCAGGCGGACAGGGCGGGGAGATACGCAGTATTTT
d_gene: TRBD1
j_gene: TRBJ2-3
v_gene: TRBV6-5
abundance: .

CDR3aa: CASSEAGGTEAFF
CDR3nt: TGTGCCAGCAGTGAAGCGGGGGGCACTGAAGCTTTCTTT
d_gene: .
j_gene: TRBJ1-1
v_gene: TRBV2
abundance: .

CDR3aa: CASSEMGGRGDEQYF
CDR3nt: TGTGCCAGCAGTGAAATGGGCGGGAGGGGCGACGAGCAGTACTTC
d_gene: TRBD2
j_gene: TRBJ2-7
v_gene: TRBV2
abundance: .

CDR3aa: CASSFLLTGTYEQYF
CDR3nt: TGTGCCAGTAGCTTCTTGCTGACAGGGACCTACGAGCAGTACTTC
d_gene: TRBD1
j_gene: TRBJ2-7
v_gene: TRBV19
abundance: .

CDR3aa: CASSRLAGGSTDTQYF
CDR3nt: TGTGCCAGCAGTCGACTAGCGGGAGGTAGCACAGATACGCAGTATTTT
d_gene: TRBD2
j_gene: TRBJ2-3
v_gene: TRBV6-4
abundance: .

CDR3aa: CASKTSGSSREQYF
CDR3nt: TGTGCCAGTAAGACTAGCGGGAGTAGTAGGGAGCAGTACTTC
d_gene: TRBD2
j_gene: TRBJ2-7
v_gene: TRBV19
abundance: .

CDR3aa: CASSFLSSQETQYF
CDR3nt: TGTGCCAGCAGTTTCCTTTCTAGCCAAGAGACCCAGTACTTC
d_gene: .
j_gene: TRBJ2-5
v_gene: TRBV27
abundance: .

CDR3aa: CASSIRQGTGNTIYF
CDR3nt: TGTGCCAGTAGTATCCGACAGGGGACTGGAAACACCATATATTTT
d_gene: TRBD1
j_gene: TRBJ1-3
v_gene: TRBV19
abundance: .

CDR3aa: CASSGQLPNYGYTF
CDR3nt: TGTGCCAGCAGCGGACAGCTTCCTAACTATGGCTACACCTTC
d_gene: .
j_gene: TRBJ1-2
v_gene: TRBV9
abundance: once

CDR3aa: CASSFGGDLDTQYF
CDR3nt: TGCGCCAGCAGCTTCGGGGGTGACTTAGATACGCAGTATTTT
d_gene: .
j_gene: TRBJ2-3
v_gene: TRBV5-1
abundance: .

CDR3aa: CASSPGLSNEQFF
CDR3nt: TGCGCCAGCAGCCCCGGGCTAAGCAATGAGCAGTTCTTC
d_gene: .
j_gene: TRBJ2-1
v_gene: TRBV4-3
abundance: .